This TCR beta chain was recorded in a study of cytomegalovirus exposure and HLA in healthy donors. This CDR3 has 13 residues. Germline V gives CDR1 SEHNR, CDR2 FQNEAQ (reference sequence). The PCR used 60 Vbeta and 13 Jbeta primers. Profiling relied on immunoSEQ multiplex PCR, and the TCRdb table lists in-frame clones only, not all of them. The data contain over 150,000 clones, 75% of them seen just once; the ten biggest clones take up approximately 3.1%. This clone was observed a few times. Germline and junction disagree at one end, which may indicate a read error. The TCR originated in a woman between 45 and 60 years old in good health and CMV-seropositive. The source material was PBMCs. The rearrangement uses TRBV7-9 and TRBJ1-1; a weak D match, TRBD1 (6 bases). This CDR3 reads CSSSLVGGAKAFF. The CDR3 DNA reads TGTTCCAGCAGCTTAGTTGGGGGGGCGAAGGCTTTCTTT.